One sample yielded the 8 T cell receptor beta chains listed below, sequenced in a study of T cells in Graves' hyperthyroidism and ophthalmopathy. Amplification of TCR beta CDR3 regions was performed using RNA transcripts as template. TCR CDR3 regions were first amplified by RT-PCR with HTBI primers. Each CDR3 protein is one row after TCRdb ran MiXCR on the multiplex PCR reads. The sample has more than 300,000 distinct CDR3 sequences; 14% are singletons. Specimen: blood. Source of these receptors: a woman aged 55-69 years with Graves' hyperthyroidism.

This clonotype has at least ten counts. This sequence joins TRBV5-1 and TRBJ2-1; D unclear. The CDR3 is 12 amino acids. CDR1 SGHRS and CDR2 YFSETQ come from the germline V gene. The germline V and J ends were trimmed by 2 bases and 10 bases, with 10 bases remaining between them. The CDR3 reads CASSFRVNEQFF. The CDR3 region has the DNA TGCGCCAGCAGCTTCCGGGTTAACGAGCAGTTCTTC.

Concerning this clonotype itself: This may be a read error: a much more frequent sequence differs by one nucleotide. The chain joins TRBV29-1 to TRBJ2-2; TRBD1 matches 9 bases. V lost 5 bases, J lost 4 bases, and 2 bases stayed unmatched. Germline V CDR1 and CDR2: SQVTM, ANQGSEA. This CDR3 is built from 13 residues. Written as DNA, the CDR3 is TGCAGCGTTCGGACAGGGGTCACCGGGGAGCTGTTTTTT. This sequence encodes CSVRTGVTGELFF.

This clonotype was found many times. In nucleotides, the CDR3 is TGTGCCAGCGGAAGACAGGGTGACACTGAAGCTTTCTTT. Translating it yields CASGRQGDTEAFF. The chain joins TRBV2 to TRBJ1-1; 7 bases are a match to TRBD1. Trimming cost V 8 bases and J 3 bases; bases outside gene matches: 6. There are 13 residues in the CDR3. Germline loops: CDR1 SNHLY, CDR2 FYNNEI.

This clonotype was seen ten or more times. This chain links TRBV20-1 with TRBJ2-7; 11 nucleotides agree with TRBD1. CDR1 is DFQATT and CDR2 is SNEGSKA in the germline V gene (reference sequence). The CDR3 sequence is 15 residues long. V shed 3 bases and J 2 bases; nucleotides not matched to a gene: 6. This CDR3 reads CSASGTGQGAYEQYF. The CDR3 DNA is TGCAGTGCTAGCGGTACGGGACAGGGGGCCTACGAGCAGTACTTC.

Only a few counts were recorded for this clonotype. This clone may be a read error of a much larger clone one base away. The chain has TRBV6-1 and TRBJ1-1, with a possible D match to TRBD1 (6 bases). The germline V and J ends were trimmed by 7 bases and 1 base, with 10 bases remaining between them. Germline V gene data show CDR1 as MNHNS and CDR2 as SASEGT. The CDR3 sequence is 13 residues long. The CDR3 coding sequence is TGTGCCAGCAACCCACAGGGGAACACTGAAGCTTTCTTT. Translating gives CASNPQGNTEAFF.

This clonotype came up many times. The chain is built from TRBV10-3 and TRBJ2-2; 11 nucleotides line up with TRBD2. Germline lookup yields CDR1 ENHRY and CDR2 SYGVKD. The CDR3 runs 15 residues. Trimming removed 6 bases from V and 4 bases from J; junction bases left unmatched: 4. CDR3 in DNA: TGTGCCATCAGAACCGGGACTAGCGGCACCGGGGAGCTGTTTTTT. It yields the protein CAIRTGTSGTGELFF.

This clonotype was picked up many times. This chain links TRBV12-3 or TRBV12-4 with TRBJ1-4; 9 nucleotides line up with TRBD1. The CDR3 loop spans 14 amino acids. V dropped 6 bases and J dropped 6; count of bases not matched to a gene: 5. The CDR3 region has the DNA TGTGCCAGCAGCCTGGGACAGGGATATGAAAAACTGTTTTTT. It translates to CASSLGQGYEKLFF.

This clonotype was counted only a few times. This chain links TRBV7-9 with TRBJ2-7; 10 nucleotides match TRBD2. Trimming at V came to 3 bases and at J to 6 bases, leaving 11 bases not matched to a gene. Germline CDR1 and CDR2: SEHNR and FQNEAQ (reference sequence). This CDR3 region has 16 residues. Here the CDR3 reads CASSFELAGLRTEQYF. The DNA for the CDR3 is TGTGCCAGCAGCTTTGAACTAGCGGGACTCCGGACCGAGCAGTACTTC.